The source of this T cell receptor (beta chain) is a study of cytomegalovirus exposure and HLA in healthy donors. Germline V gene sequence: CDR1 ENHRY, CDR2 SYGVKD. V lost 4 bases, J lost 1 base, and 2 bases stayed unmatched. The CDR3 is made up of 15 amino acids. The primer mix had 60 Vbeta and 13 Jbeta primers. Sequencing was performed with immunoSEQ multiplex PCR; in TCRdb, only in-frame clones are kept and a portion is missing. The profile shows approximately 160,000 clones, around 79% of them singletons. The donors (healthy individuals) were bone marrow donors. Sequencing was performed on PBMCs. This TCR came from a man aged 25-45 years in good health and CMV-seropositive. The chain employs TRBV10-3 and TRBJ2-3; TRBD1 agrees at 10 bases. CDR3 protein: CAISGQGAGTDTQYF. In DNA form, the CDR3 reads TGTGCCATCAGTGGACAGGGGGCTGGCACAGATACGCAGTATTTT.